One sample yielded the 18 T cell receptor beta chains listed below, sequenced in a study of T cell repertoires in cytomegalovirus infection. Using its own MiXCR run on the reads, TCRdb lists one record per CDR3 protein. The profile covers almost 550,000 distinct CDR3 sequences, with approximately 15% appearing a single time and 20% to 30% taken by the ten largest. Sequencing was carried out using CD8+ T cells from PBMCs. The origin of the receptors is a human donor in good health (CMV status not recorded). Some clones in this sample may be carry-over from other donors' samples.

The V call is TRBV10-3, the J call TRBJ2-4, with D tentatively TRBD1 (6 bases). The V end lost 3 bases, the J end lost 0 bases, and 12 bases lay between the germline ends. Per the germline V gene, CDR1 is ENHRY and CDR2 is SYGVKD. The CDR3 runs 16 residues. CDR3 nucleotides: TGTGCCATCAGTGAAAGACAGGTCGTAGCCAAAAACATTCAGTACTTC. The encoded protein is CAISERQVVAKNIQYF.

Ten or more counts support this clonotype. The V and J genes are TRBV12-5 and TRBJ2-1; 7 bases align to TRBD1. The CDR3 spans 15 residues. Trimming removed 4 bases from V and 8 bases from J; junction bases left unmatched: 11. Germline lookup yields CDR1 LGHNT and CDR2 FRNRAP. CDR3 loop: CASGWARGSTHEQFF. The DNA for the CDR3 is TGTGCTAGTGGTTGGGCCAGGGGGAGCACCCATGAGCAGTTCTTC.

This clonotype came up many times. CDR3 coding DNA: TGTGCCAGCAGCTCTGCCCTGCTCTCAGCCCAAGAGACCCAGTACTTC. Protein: CASSSALLSAQETQYF. The chain combines TRBV7-9 with TRBJ2-5; D is unresolved. Germline V CDR1 and CDR2: SEHNR, FQNEAQ (reference sequence). This CDR3 is 16 amino acids long. V lost 4 bases and J 1 base, leaving 16 bases between the germline ends.

This clonotype was seen ten or more times. The chain links TRBV7-9 to TRBJ2-1; 9 nucleotides align to TRBD1. Germline CDR1 and CDR2: SEHNR and FQNEAQ (reference sequence). This CDR3 is built from 14 residues. Trimming removed 5 bases from V and 5 bases from J; junction bases left unmatched: 4. CDR3 loop: CASSLQGANNEQFF. CDR3 coding DNA: TGTGCCAGCAGCCTACAGGGGGCGAACAATGAGCAGTTCTTC.

This clonotype was counted ten times or more. The CDR3 spells CASSFIRDKETQYF. The CDR3 DNA reads as TGTGCCAGCAGCTTTATTCGCGACAAAGAGACCCAGTACTTC. This sequence joins TRBV7-8 and TRBJ2-5; no firm D call. V was trimmed by 3 bases and J by 3 bases, leaving 11 bases between them. The CDR3 loop spans 14 amino acids. Germline CDR1 SGHVS, CDR2 FQNEAQ.

This clonotype was seen more than once but under ten times. The rearrangement joins TRBV2 to TRBJ1-1, with unresolved D. The germline CDR1 and CDR2 sequences are SNHLY and FYNNEI. The V end was cut by 5 bases, the J end by 11 bases, with 12 bases between. The CDR3 is 11 residues long. This chain's CDR3 is CASSTGSFAFF. CDR3 bases: TGTGCCAGCAGTACCGGGAGCTTCGCTTTCTTT.

This clonotype came up a few times. This chain joins TRBV5-1 and TRBJ2-5, with TRBD2 matching over 10 bases. Germline V gives CDR1 SGHRS, CDR2 YFSETQ. Unmatched junction bases numbered 12, after V lost 4 bases and J lost 3 bases. The CDR3 sequence is 17 residues long. The CDR3 region is CASSPALGTSVEETQYF. CDR3 bases: TGCGCCAGCAGCCCGGCCCTGGGGACTAGCGTTGAAGAGACCCAGTACTTC.

The V call is TRBV27, the J call TRBJ1-5; D might be TRBD1 (6 bases). The CDR3 consists of 15 residues. CDR1 and CDR2 from the germline V gene are MNHEY and SMNVEV (reference sequence). Trimming cost V 0 bases and J 6 bases, with 12 bases left between them. In DNA form, the CDR3 reads TGTGCCAGCAGTTTATCGCCCGACAGGTCTCAGCCCCAGCATTTT. Protein: CASSLSPDRSQPQHF.

This clonotype was observed at least ten times. V gene TRBV11-2 combines with J gene TRBJ2-5; D tentatively reads TRBD1 or TRBD2 (5 bases each). V shed 3 bases and J shed 5 bases, with 13 bases lying between them. This CDR3 has 14 amino acids. CDR1 SGHAT and CDR2 FQNNGV come from the germline V gene. The CDR3 protein is CASSLGRFGETQYF. In DNA form, the CDR3 reads TGTGCCAGCAGCTTGGGACGCTTTGGGGAGACCCAGTACTTC.

The chain links TRBV27 to TRBJ1-4; TRBD1 is a possible D gene (6 bases). V was shortened by 6 bases and J by 8 bases, with 10 bases between the two germline ends. CDR3 length equals 12 residues. CDR1 and CDR2 from the germline V gene are MNHEY and SMNVEV (reference sequence). CDR3 residues: CASRSRGEKLFF. The CDR3 nucleotides read TGTGCCAGCAGGTCAAGGGGGGAAAAACTGTTTTTT.

A word on this clonotype: Without the conserved terminal phenylalanine or tryptophan, this CDR3 likely stems from a read error. This chain's CDR3 is CSARDHGGAWEETQYL. The CDR3 DNA reads as TGCAGTGCTAGAGATCATGGGGGGGCTTGGGAAGAGACCCAGTACTTA. This chain uses TRBV20-1 with TRBJ2-5, with a weak D call TRBD2 (7 bases). CDR1 and CDR2 from the germline V gene are DFQATT and SNEGSKA (reference sequence). The CDR3 is 16 residues long. Trimming removed 0 bases from V and 3 bases from J, with 17 bases in between.

This chain joins TRBV4-2 and TRBJ1-1, with 8 bases identical to TRBD1. The CDR3 length is 15 residues. Germline loops: CDR1 LGHNA, CDR2 YNFKEQ. After removal of 3 bases from V and 0 bases from J, the junction contained 3 bases not matched to a gene. The CDR3 loop is CASSHTDRVNTEAFF. Here the CDR3 DNA reads TGTGCCAGCAGCCATACGGACAGGGTGAACACTGAAGCTTTCTTT.

This clonotype was found many times. The V and J genes are TRBV27 and TRBJ2-2; D may be TRBD2 (5 bases). Trimming took off 4 bases at V and 7 bases at J, with 10 bases between the two ends. The germline gives CDR1 MNHEY, CDR2 SMNVEV (reference sequence). This CDR3 is built from 13 residues. CDR3 in DNA: TGTGCCAGCAGTTGGGGAGAGCGCGGGGAGCTGTTTTTT. It encodes CASSWGERGELFF.

The chain has TRBV27 and TRBJ2-2; 11 bases map to TRBD1. The CDR3 is made up of 17 amino acids. Germline V gene lookup returns CDR1 MNHEY and CDR2 SMNVEV (reference sequence). J lost 2 bases, V lost 2 bases, and 4 bases had no gene match. This CDR3 is CASSLLRTGGNTGELFF. CDR3 in DNA: TGTGCCAGCAGTTTACTTAGGACAGGGGGCAACACCGGGGAGCTGTTTTTT.

The J gene is TRBJ1-1, the V gene TRBV27; D is uncertain. The germline V and J ends were trimmed by 5 bases and 3 bases, with 7 bases remaining between them. The CDR3 is 12 amino acids. Germline V gene data show CDR1 as MNHEY and CDR2 as SMNVEV (reference sequence). CDR3 residues: CASSASHTEAFF. For the CDR3, the DNA is TGTGCCAGCAGTGCCAGTCACACTGAAGCTTTCTTT.

This clonotype appeared once. The V call is TRBV28, the J call TRBJ2-7; maybe TRBD1 (5 bases). Trimming took off 3 bases at V and 5 bases at J, with 17 bases between the two ends. Germline loops: CDR1 MDHEN, CDR2 SYDVKM. The length of the CDR3 is 15 residues. CDR3 nucleotides: TGTGCCAGCAGTTTCCCCGTGGCAGGGTCCCACGAGCAGTACTTC. It is translated as CASSFPVAGSHEQYF.

The V gene is TRBV5-4, the J gene TRBJ1-2; TRBD1 might be the D (5 bases). V was pared by 0 bases and J by 6 bases, with 12 bases between. The CDR3 length is 14 residues. CDR1 is SGHNT, CDR2 YYREEE, per germline (reference sequence). The CDR3 sequence: CASSLGGRVDGYTF. In DNA, the CDR3 is TGTGCCAGCAGCTTGGGGGGCAGGGTCGATGGCTACACCTTC.

The V and J genes are TRBV6-2 or TRBV6-3 and TRBJ1-5; D perhaps matches TRBD1 (5 bases). Germline-derived CDR1 and CDR2 are MNHEY and SVGEGT. Trimming shortened V by 8 bases and J by 0 bases, and 14 bases separated the two germline ends. The CDR3 spans 15 residues. The CDR3 DNA sequence: TGTGCCAGCGTCCCTGGAGGGGATAGCAATCAGCCCCAGCATTTT. Residues: CASVPGGDSNQPQHF.